This T cell receptor (beta chain) was found in a study of CD8+CD57+ T cells in acquired aplastic anemia. Study in general: CD4+ and CD8+ cells, once sorted, gave DNA averaging around 3.4 ug.

General study results and limits: Patients and controls turned out to have 25 to 30 CD8+ CDR3 sequences in common. With respect to CD8+ Simpson's diversity, patients and controls did not differ significantly.

The CDR3 region is 13 residues in length, termini included. Germline lookup yields CDR1 SGHVS and CDR2 FQNEAQ. Profiling that covered TCR beta VDJ and CDR3 relied on genomic DNA as its template. TCRdb analysed the reads with MiXCR anew, one entry per CDR3 protein. The sample gives 200,000 to 300,000 distinct CDR3 sequences, 65% to 90% of which show up once; 40% to 55% is in the top ten. An expansion of CD8+CD57+ cells by flow cytometry had been shown in patients chosen for sequencing. At blood sampling, none of the patients had yet received therapy. In regard to this clonotype: Its antigen is unknown. The missing conserved phenylalanine or tryptophan at the end of this CDR3 makes a read error likely. It is unclear where the CDR3 begins or ends on the DNA, so no DNA is shown, and the CDR3 is as TCRdb lists it.

The chain combines TRBV7-8 with TRBJ2-1; TRBD1 is taken as the D call from the table, unchecked against the DNA. Sequencing was performed on sorted CD4+, CD8+, or CD8+CD57+ T cells (not recorded which) from PBMCs. This clonotype was obtained from a human donor with aplastic anemia. CDR3 sequence reads: CASSDGGVHEQHY.